Shown below are 26 T cell receptor beta chains from a single sample sequenced in a study of blood T cell repertoires in COVID-19. Produced via immunoSEQ multiplex PCR; TCRdb's table is partial and in-frame only. Here the sample spans tens of thousands of clones, approximately 78% being singletons. The sequencing input was peripheral blood. These receptors came from a woman at least 80 years old with acute or convalescent COVID-19.

The chain links TRBV7-2 to TRBJ2-7; 7 bases align to TRBD2. This CDR3 comprises 14 residues. Losses at the gene ends were 7 bases for V and 2 bases for J; bases not matched to a gene: 8. The V gene's germline CDR1 is SGHTA and CDR2 FQGNSA. For the CDR3, the DNA is TGTGCCAGCACCCTAGCGGCGGGCGCCTACGAGCAGTACTTC. Translating it yields CASTLAAGAYEQYF.

The chain combines TRBV2 with TRBJ2-4, with D possibly being TRBD2 (5 bases). This CDR3 region has 17 residues. Germline-derived CDR1 and CDR2 are SNHLY and FYNNEI. Trimming took off 6 bases at V and 0 bases at J, with 18 bases between the two ends. The CDR3 nucleotides are TGTGCCAGCAGGGAGGACGGAGGAGCCCAAGCCAAAAACATTCAGTACTTC. As protein: CASREDGGAQAKNIQYF. Together with reference TRBV2 and TRBJ2-4, the CDR3 gives the full variable domain: EPEVTQTPSHQVTQMGQEVILRCVPISNHLYFYWYRQILGQKVEFLVSFYNNEISEKSEIFDDQFSVERPDGSNFTLKIRSTKLEDSAMYFCASREDGGAQAKNIQYFGAGTRLSVL.

This clone was seen once. This chain joins TRBV5-1 and TRBJ2-1; the D gene is possibly TRBD2 (6 bases). V was cut by 4 bases and J by 2 bases, with 13 bases left in between. The CDR3 runs 15 residues. In germline, CDR1 is SGHRS, CDR2 YFSETQ. DNA of the CDR3: TGCGCCAGCAGCCTCACTAGCAGCCCCTACAATGAGCAGTTCTTC. As protein: CASSLTSSPYNEQFF.

The chain couples TRBV4-3 to TRBJ2-7; no reliable D call. The germline gives CDR1 LGHNA, CDR2 YSLEER. Trimming took off 0 bases at V and 2 bases at J, with 14 bases between the two ends. This CDR3 spans 16 amino acids. Written as DNA, the CDR3 is TGCGCCAGCAGCCAAGATGTGGGCCTTAGAACCTACGAGCAGTACTTC. It encodes CASSQDVGLRTYEQYF.

The genes are TRBV24-1 and TRBJ1-1, with 8 bases matching TRBD1. The V gene end was trimmed by 2 bases and the J gene end by 2 bases; junction bases not matched to a gene: 6. Germline CDR1 reads KGHDR; CDR2 reads SFDVKD. The CDR3 has 16 residues. The DNA of the CDR3 is TGTGCCACCAGTGATTCCCGACAGGGGATAAACACTGAAGCTTTCTTT. As protein: CATSDSRQGINTEAFF.

The V gene is TRBV7-8, the J gene TRBJ1-2; D may be TRBD1 (6 bases). Germline values: CDR1 SGHVS, CDR2 FQNEAQ. This CDR3 spans 16 amino acids. The ends were cut back, 5 bases at V and 4 bases at J, with 20 bases in the middle. The CDR3: CASSTPNSDRIYGYTF. CDR3 coding DNA: TGTGCCAGCAGCACACCAAATTCGGACAGAATCTATGGCTACACCTTC.

The chain couples TRBV19 to TRBJ1-1; no clear D gene. The germline V gene has CDR1 LNHDA and CDR2 SQIVND (reference sequence). The CDR3 is 13 residues long. V dropped 7 bases and J dropped 1 base, with 10 bases sitting between them. As DNA, the CDR3 is TGTGCCAGTATTAAGGAGTGGAACACTGAAGCTTTCTTT. Residues: CASIKEWNTEAFF.

The V gene is TRBV7-3, the J gene TRBJ2-1; D might be TRBD2 (7 bases). CDR1 is SGHTA, CDR2 FQGTGA, per germline. CDR3 length: 19 residues. V was shortened by 2 bases and J by 0 bases, with 20 bases between the two germline ends. The CDR3 sequence: CASSLGLVGGPRSYNEQFF. CDR3 in DNA: TGTGCCAGCAGCTTAGGCCTTGTCGGGGGGCCCCGCTCCTACAATGAGCAGTTCTTC.

The chain recombines TRBV7-2 with TRBJ2-7; D is perhaps TRBD1 (6 bases). The CDR3 extends over 14 amino acids. Trimming left V 8 bases short and J 2 bases short, with 16 bases between. Looked up from germline, CDR1 is SGHTA and CDR2 is FQGNSA. The chain's CDR3 is CASGYSQGPYEQYF. In DNA form, the CDR3 reads TGTGCCAGCGGCTATTCACAGGGACCCTACGAGCAGTACTTC.

The CDR3 loop is CASSLSARNSPLHF. CDR3 bases: TGTGCCAGCAGCTTGAGCGCAAGGAATTCACCCCTCCACTTT. The chain is built from TRBV5-5 and TRBJ1-6; D is undetermined. This CDR3 has 14 amino acids. Trimming pared 1 base from V and 7 bases from J, leaving 9 bases between. Germline V CDR1 and CDR2: SGHKS, YYEKEE (reference sequence). The entire variable domain, with the rest obtained from reference TRBV5-5 and TRBJ1-6, is as follows: DAGVTQSPTHLIKTRGQQVTLRCSPISGHKSVSWYQQVLGQGPQFIFQYYEKEERGRGNFPDRFSARQFPNYSSELNVNALLLGDSALYLCASSLSARNSPLHFGNGTRLTVT.

This clone came up once. The junction departs from germline at one end; a sequencing error may be responsible. The chain employs TRBV6-5 and TRBJ2-7; the match to TRBD2 covers 9 bases. The CDR3 consists of 13 residues. The germline gives CDR1 MNHEY, CDR2 SVGAGI. Here the CDR3 DNA reads TGTGCCAGCATAGGGACTAGCTCCCACGAGCAGTACTTC. Translation: CASIGTSSHEQYF.

This chain connects TRBV3-1 (or the pseudogene TRBV3-2) to TRBJ1-2, with 12 bases aligning to TRBD1. This CDR3 region has 15 residues. Germline V CDR1 and CDR2: LGHDT, YNNKEL (reference sequence). The V gene end was trimmed by 4 bases and the J gene end by 5 bases; junction bases not matched to a gene: 5. CDR3 region: CASSRGTGGAYGYTF. CDR3 nucleotides: TGTGCCAGCAGCCGGGGGACAGGGGGCGCTTATGGCTACACCTTC.

This clone was observed a handful of times. This rearrangement joins TRBV18 to TRBJ2-5; 9 bases fit TRBD2. V dropped 5 bases and J dropped 3; count of bases not matched to a gene: 4. CDR1 and CDR2 from the germline V gene are KGHSH and LQKENI. The CDR3 has 14 residues. CDR3 DNA sequence: TGTGCCAGCTCAGGGAGACTAGCGGAAGAGACCCAGTACTTC. Translated: CASSGRLAEETQYF.

CDR3 in amino acids: CASSIGTGQGIGMSNQPQHF. In DNA, the CDR3 is TGTGCCAGCAGCATAGGGACGGGACAGGGGATTGGGATGAGCAATCAGCCCCAGCATTTT. The V call is TRBV5-4, the J call TRBJ1-5; 10 bases line up with TRBD1. The length of the CDR3 is 20 residues. CDR1 is SGHNT, CDR2 YYREEE, per germline (reference sequence). V was pared by 4 bases and J by 1 base, with 17 bases of the junction left unmatched. Filled out from reference TRBV5-4 and TRBJ1-5, the complete variable domain reads ETGVTQSPTHLIKTRGQQVTLRCSSQSGHNTVSWYQQALGQGPQFIFQYYREEENGRGNFPPRFSGLQFPNYSSELNVNALELDDSALYLCASSIGTGQGIGMSNQPQHFGDGTRLSIL.

The CDR3 is CASKRDRDRPTGELFF. The DNA for the CDR3 is TGTGCCAGTAAGCGGGACCGGGACAGGCCGACCGGGGAGCTGTTTTTT. V and J are TRBV19 and TRBJ2-2, with D possibly matching TRBD1 (8 bases). Germline V gene data show CDR1 as LNHDA and CDR2 as SQIVND (reference sequence). V lost 7 bases and J 5 bases, leaving 20 bases between the germline ends. This CDR3 has 16 amino acids.

This sequence joins TRBV28 and TRBJ2-7, with 7 positions matching TRBD1. V dropped 3 bases and J dropped 2; count of bases not matched to a gene: 4. Germline V lookup: CDR1 MDHEN, CDR2 SYDVKM. The CDR3 covers 14 residues. CDR3 protein: CASSFPDRPYEQYF. As DNA, the CDR3 is TGTGCCAGCAGTTTTCCGGACAGGCCCTACGAGCAGTACTTC. The full variable domain, completed using reference TRBV28 and TRBJ2-7, is DVKVTQSSRYLVKRTGEKVFLECVQDMDHENMFWYRQDPGLGLRLIYFSYDVKMKEKGDIPEGYSVSREKKERFSLILESASTNQTSMYLCASSFPDRPYEQYFGPGTRLTVT.

The genes are TRBV18 and TRBJ2-1, with 8 nucleotides matching TRBD2. Per the germline V gene, CDR1 is KGHSH and CDR2 is LQKENI. CDR3 length: 14 amino acids. Losses at the gene ends were 3 bases for V and 4 bases for J; bases not matched to a gene: 2. The CDR3 here is CASSPAGGYNEQFF. DNA for the CDR3: TGTGCCAGCTCACCTGCGGGGGGATACAATGAGCAGTTCTTC.

This chain links TRBV10-2 with TRBJ1-1; D not resolved. The CDR3 contains 12 residues. CDR1 is WSHSY and CDR2 is SAAADI in the germline V gene. V dropped 5 bases and J dropped 4 bases, with 8 bases sitting between them. CDR3 nucleotide sequence: TGCGCCAGCAGTCAGACACGCACTGAAGCTTTCTTT. It codes for CASSQTRTEAFF.

The chain links TRBV6-1 to TRBJ1-4; D gene unclear. Deletions cut 11 bases from V and 0 bases from J, with 4 bases between. The germline gives CDR1 MNHNS, CDR2 SASEGT. The CDR3 extends over 11 amino acids. The CDR3 sequence: CAGATNEKLFF. In nucleotides, the CDR3 is TGTGCCGGAGCAACTAATGAAAAACTGTTTTTT.

This clone was counted between two and nine times. V usage is TRBV28 and J usage is TRBJ1-1; D is unresolved. Trimming pared 6 bases from V and 4 bases from J, leaving 18 bases between. The CDR3 spans 15 residues. CDR1 and CDR2 from the germline V gene are MDHEN and SYDVKM. This chain's CDR3 is CASSASSGESTEAFF. CDR3 nucleotides: TGTGCCAGCAGCGCCTCCTCGGGTGAGAGCACTGAAGCTTTCTTT. The entire variable domain, with the rest obtained from reference TRBV28 and TRBJ1-1, is as follows: DVKVTQSSRYLVKRTGEKVFLECVQDMDHENMFWYRQDPGLGLRLIYFSYDVKMKEKGDIPEGYSVSREKKERFSLILESASTNQTSMYLCASSASSGESTEAFFGQGTRLTVV.

The chain recombines TRBV7-9 with TRBJ2-2; D may be TRBD2 (6 bases). The V and J ends lost 7 bases and 1 base respectively, with 10 bases between them. The length of the CDR3 is 14 residues. CDR1 is SEHNR, CDR2 FQNEAQ, per germline (reference sequence). This CDR3 is CASTTGGNTGELFF. For the CDR3, the DNA is TGTGCCAGCACCACCGGGGGGAACACCGGGGAGCTGTTTTTT.

This clone was picked up a small number of times. The chain uses TRBV6-6 and TRBJ2-7; D might be TRBD1 (6 bases). Trimming removed 5 bases at V and 1 base at J, with 15 bases between. Germline V gene data show CDR1 as MNHNY and CDR2 as SVGAGI (reference sequence). The CDR3 length is 15 residues. The CDR3 region is CASSPGTLLSYEQYF. The DNA for the CDR3 is TGTGCCAGCAGTCCCGGGACATTACTTTCCTACGAGCAGTACTTC.

This clone was detected a few times. This rearrangement joins TRBV4-1 to TRBJ1-1, with a possible D match to TRBD1 (6 bases). The CDR3 extends over 19 amino acids. Trimming took 0 bases from V and 0 from J, leaving 20 bases between them. The germline gives CDR1 MGHRA, CDR2 YSYEKL. DNA for the CDR3: TGCGCCAGCAGCCAAGATCGTGAGCGCAGGGGAGGGTTGAACACTGAAGCTTTCTTT. Protein sequence: CASSQDRERRGGLNTEAFF.

This clone came up once. The chain joins TRBV10-2 to TRBJ2-3; D is perhaps TRBD2 (6 bases). Germline V gene sequence: CDR1 WSHSY, CDR2 SAAADI. Trimming left V 2 bases short and J 1 base short, with 10 bases between. This CDR3 has 15 residues. The CDR3 sequence is CASSETSSGTDTQYF. The CDR3 DNA is TGCGCCAGCAGTGAGACTAGCAGCGGCACAGATACGCAGTATTTT.

The chain links TRBV7-9 to TRBJ1-4; D not resolved. The germline V gene encodes CDR1 SEHNR and CDR2 FQNEAQ (reference sequence). Trimming cost V 0 bases and J 4 bases, with 9 bases left between them. This CDR3 contains 15 residues. The chain's CDR3 is CASSLAAGHNEKLFF. Written as DNA, the CDR3 is TGTGCCAGCAGCTTAGCTGCAGGTCATAATGAAAAACTGTTTTTT. Full variable domain (outside the CDR3, taken from reference TRBV7-9 and TRBJ1-4): DTGVSQNPRHKITKRGQNVTFRCDPISEHNRLYWYRQTLGQGPEFLTYFQNEAQLEKSRLLSDRFSAERPKGSFSTLEIQRTEQGDSAMYLCASSLAAGHNEKLFFGSGTQLSVL.

The chain combines TRBV9 with TRBJ2-7, with a tentative D call TRBD2 (6 bases). CDR3 length equals 14 residues. Germline assignment: CDR1 SGDLS and CDR2 YYNGEE. The V gene lost 4 bases and the J gene lost 1 base, with 12 bases spanning the gap. The CDR3 spells CASSPPGGSYEQYF. The CDR3 DNA reads TGTGCCAGCAGCCCCCCCGGAGGGTCCTACGAGCAGTACTTC.